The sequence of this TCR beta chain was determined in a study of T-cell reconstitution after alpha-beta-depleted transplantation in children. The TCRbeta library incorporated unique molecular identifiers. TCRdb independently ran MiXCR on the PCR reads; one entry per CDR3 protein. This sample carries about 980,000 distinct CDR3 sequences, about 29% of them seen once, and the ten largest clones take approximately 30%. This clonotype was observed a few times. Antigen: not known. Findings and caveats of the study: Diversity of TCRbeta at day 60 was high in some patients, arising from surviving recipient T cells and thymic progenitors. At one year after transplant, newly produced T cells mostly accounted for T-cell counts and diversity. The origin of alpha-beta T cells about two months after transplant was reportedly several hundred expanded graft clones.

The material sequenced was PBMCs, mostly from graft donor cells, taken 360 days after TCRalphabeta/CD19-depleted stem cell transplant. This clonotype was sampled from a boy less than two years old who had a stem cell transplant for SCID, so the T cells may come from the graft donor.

This CDR3 reads CSASTDRGSTEAFF. For the CDR3, the DNA is TGCAGTGCTAGTACGGACAGGGGATCCACTGAAGCTTTCTTT. This sequence joins TRBV20-1 and TRBJ1-1; 9 positions match TRBD1. The germline gives CDR1 DFQATT, CDR2 SNEGSKA (reference sequence). This CDR3 has 14 residues. J lost 4 bases, V lost 3 bases, and 6 bases had no gene match.